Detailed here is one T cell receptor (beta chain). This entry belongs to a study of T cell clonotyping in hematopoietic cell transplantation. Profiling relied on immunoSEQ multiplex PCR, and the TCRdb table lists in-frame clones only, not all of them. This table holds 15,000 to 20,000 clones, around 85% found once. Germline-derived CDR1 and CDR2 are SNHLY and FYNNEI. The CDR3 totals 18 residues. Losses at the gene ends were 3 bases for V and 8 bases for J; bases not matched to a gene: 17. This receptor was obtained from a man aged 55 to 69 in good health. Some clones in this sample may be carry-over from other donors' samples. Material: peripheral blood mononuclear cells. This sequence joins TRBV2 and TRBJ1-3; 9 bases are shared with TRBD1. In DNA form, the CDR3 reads TGTGCCAGCAGTGACATTATCGTTACAGGGGGCGCATCGGACACCATATATTTT. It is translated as CASSDIIVTGGASDTIYF.